This TCR beta chain appears in the sequencing data of a study of post-analysis software for immune sequencing data (dated by TCRdb to the mid-2010s). At the level of the whole study: Disease courses on record covered relapsing-remitting, secondary progressive and progressive-relapsing multiple sclerosis, though some patients had no subtype annotation. A subset of samples was prepared in parallel using single-end sample barcoding, then pooled and co-amplified after Illumina adapter ligation. Patient repertoires were compared against ten to twelve previously published healthy control repertoires from donors aged about 6 to 26 years.

The count of this clonotype is one. The clone's antigen remains unknown. No base quality information exists; no much larger clone differs at one position. To demonstrate the VDJtools post-analysis software, the study profiled TCR beta repertoires from the peripheral blood of about a dozen young patients with multiple sclerosis. The multiple sclerosis patients were children and adolescents ranging in age from roughly 6 to 15 years. The library was generated by PCR. The instrument was an Illumina HiSeq 2500. To reduce PCR and sequencing biases, unique molecular identifiers were incorporated into the TCR beta cDNA libraries. Per 1 to 10 million input T cells, approximately 500,000 cDNA molecules were obtained, such that each molecule approximated one T cell. The patient libraries were prepared and sequenced with the same protocol used for the earlier healthy control dataset. Samples belonging to the same batch were prepared together, multiplexed and sequenced on a shared HiSeq lane. Per the source publication's procedure: MIGEC was used to process the raw barcoded reads, and molecular identifier groups with only a single read were discarded before consensus assembly and CDR3 extraction. VDJtools was used for post-analysis of the clonotype tables, with diversity normalized by down-sampling every dataset to the smallest sample size. Repertoire overlap clustering matched CDR3 amino acid but not nucleotide sequences to correct batch-related cross-sample contamination. Through fastp at Q25 and MiXCR, TCRdb rebuilt clones from the public reads, retaining in-frame beta chains. For every CDR3 protein sequence, its rows merge into one entry that carries the most common genes and DNA. The V and J calls, along with clone size, are taken from TCRdb and not from the paper's own processing. The sample has approximately 730,000 distinct CDR3 sequences on record, more than 45% of them singletons. The ten largest clones capture roughly 4.4% of the sample.

What the authors observed across the whole study: The control group was slightly older than the multiple sclerosis patient group. Direct clustering with F measure revealed strong co-clustering of samples prepared in the same batch, which led to a batch-effect correction. Compared with controls, multiple sclerosis patients had significantly lower normalized Chao1 diversity, a finding suggesting substantial peripheral T-cell clonal expansion. A handful of TRBV segments, including TRBV5-6, TRBV5-1 and TRBV20-1, were significantly more frequent in patients than controls.

Looking up the germline V gene yields CDR1 MDHEN and CDR2 SYDVKM. For this chain, trimming is 3 bases at the V end and 5 bases at the J end, and the number of junction bases without a gene match is 7. The CDR3, from cysteine to phenylalanine, totals 15 residues. The only DNA kept is the CDR3, 45 bases in frame from the first base. The sequencing input was blood. This clonotype was obtained from a girl aged 5-17 years with multiple sclerosis. The sequence is built from TRBV28 and TRBJ2-5, and 9 junctional nucleotides match TRBD1. CDR3 loop: CASSLITGGLETQYF. The bases are TGTGCCAGCAGTTTGATCACAGGGGGCTTGGAGACCCAGTACTTC. This CDR3, with the reference TRBV28 and TRBJ2-5 proteins standing in past its ends, gives the full variable domain DVKVTQSSRYLVKRTGEKVFLECVQDMDHENMFWYRQDPGLGLRLIYFSYDVKMKEKGDIPEGYSVSREKKERFSLILESASTNQTSMYLCASSLITGGLETQYFGPGTRLLVL.